This T cell receptor (beta chain) comes out of a study of T cell changes during pregnancy in multiple sclerosis. In this sample, this clone turned up a few times. The CDR3 contains 15 residues. The germline V gene has CDR1 LNHDA and CDR2 SQIVND (reference sequence). The ends lost 2 bases at V and 7 bases at J; junction bases unmatched: 6. Sequencing used immunoSEQ multiplex PCR; TCRdb keeps in-frame clones, though not all of them. The table shows 35,000 to 45,000 clones, with roughly 90% occurring only once. The V gene is TRBV19, the J gene TRBJ1-5; 9 nucleotides line up with TRBD1. This receptor was obtained from a female donor with multiple sclerosis, enrolled in a pregnancy study. The sample here was CD8+ T cells from peripheral blood mononuclear cells, taken before pregnancy. The CDR3 DNA is TGTGCCAGTAGTATAACAGGGGGCCTTCGGCAGCCCCAGCATTTT. Residues: CASSITGGLRQPQHF.